This TCR beta chain was retrieved from a study of T cell responses to AZD1222 COVID-19 vaccine. Findings of the study overall: Females outnumbered males among donors, who were mostly white British; clonal diversity was possibly underestimated. Increased Spike-specific TCR breadth and depth were observed after two AZD1222 doses.

A word on this clone: Its cognate antigen is unknown.

Measured with immunoSEQ multiplex PCR; TCRdb has only the in-frame clones, and not every one. The profile shows 150,000 to 200,000 clones, just over 90% of them singletons. The CDR3 spans 15 residues. V shed 4 bases and J shed 4 bases, with 14 bases lying between them. Germline lookup yields CDR1 SGHRS and CDR2 YFSETQ. The receptor comes from an adult who received the AZD1222 COVID-19 vaccine. This material consisted of peripheral blood, taken 28 days after the second AZD1222 dose. V usage is TRBV5-1 and J usage is TRBJ1-4; TRBD1 is a possible D gene (5 bases). DNA for the CDR3: TGCGCCAGCAGCACGGCTGGGGCCCTTAATGAAAAACTGTTTTTT. Amino acid sequence: CASSTAGALNEKLFF.